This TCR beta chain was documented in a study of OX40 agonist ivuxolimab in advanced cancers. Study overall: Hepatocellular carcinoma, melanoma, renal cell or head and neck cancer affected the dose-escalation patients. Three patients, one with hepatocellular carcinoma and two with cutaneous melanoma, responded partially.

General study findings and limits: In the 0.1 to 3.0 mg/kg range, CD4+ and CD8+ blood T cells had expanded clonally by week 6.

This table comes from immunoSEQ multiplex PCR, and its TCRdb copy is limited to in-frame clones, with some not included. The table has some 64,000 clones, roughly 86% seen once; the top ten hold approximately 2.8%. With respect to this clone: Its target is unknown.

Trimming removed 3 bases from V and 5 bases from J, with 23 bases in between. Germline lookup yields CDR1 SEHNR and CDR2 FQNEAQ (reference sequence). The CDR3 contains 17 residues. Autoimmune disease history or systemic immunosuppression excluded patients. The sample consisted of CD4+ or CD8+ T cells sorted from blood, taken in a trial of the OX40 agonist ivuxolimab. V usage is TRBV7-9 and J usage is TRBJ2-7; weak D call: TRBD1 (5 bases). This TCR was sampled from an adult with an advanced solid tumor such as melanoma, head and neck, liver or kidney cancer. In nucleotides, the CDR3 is TGTGCCAGCAGCTTTACAGGACGGACAAGTAAATCGGACGAGCAGTACTTC. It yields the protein CASSFTGRTSKSDEQYF.